The source of this T cell receptor (beta chain) is a study of cytomegalovirus exposure and HLA in healthy donors. Study-level background: Around four fifths of roughly 430 genotyped donors fell in the Caucasian-associated ancestry cluster.

CDR3 length: 12 amino acids. Trimming shortened V by 4 bases and J by 6 bases, and 11 bases separated the two germline ends. The germline V gene has CDR1 SGHNT and CDR2 YYREEE (reference sequence). The primer mix had 60 Vbeta and 13 Jbeta primers. Per the original methods: Some 9.9 million of some 80 million unique TCR beta chains were shared, per a later count. Generated by immunoSEQ multiplex PCR, the TCRdb table keeps only in-frame clones and is missing some. V, J and clone size derive from that table, while D and trimming were established from the DNA sequence. The sample records roughly 71,000 clones, around 69% being singletons. Study results and caveats: The classifier reportedly diagnosed cytomegalovirus status with high specificity and sensitivity. Of the V segments, some could not be distinguished, including TRBV6-2 and TRBV6-3, and were excluded.

Remarks on this clone: Its specificity is unknown.

This sequence joins TRBV5-4 and TRBJ2-7; D possibly corresponds to TRBD1 (6 bases). The sequenced material came from PBMCs. The TCR originated in a human donor in good health. This CDR3 reads CASSLDRSEQYF. CDR3 DNA: TGTGCCAGCAGCCTGGACAGAAGCGAGCAGTACTTC.